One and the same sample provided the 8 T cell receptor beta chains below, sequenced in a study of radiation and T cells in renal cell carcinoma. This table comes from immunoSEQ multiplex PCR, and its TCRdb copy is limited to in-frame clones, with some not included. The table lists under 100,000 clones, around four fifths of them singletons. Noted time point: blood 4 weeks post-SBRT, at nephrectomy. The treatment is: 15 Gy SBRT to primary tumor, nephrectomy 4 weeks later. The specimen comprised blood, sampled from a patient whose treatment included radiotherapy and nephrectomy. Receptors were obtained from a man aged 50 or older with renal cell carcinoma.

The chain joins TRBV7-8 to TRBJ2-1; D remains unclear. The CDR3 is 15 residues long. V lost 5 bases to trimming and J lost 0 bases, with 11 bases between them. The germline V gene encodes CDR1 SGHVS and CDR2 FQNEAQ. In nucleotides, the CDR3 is TGTGCCAGCAGCAAAACCGACGTCTCCTACAATGAGCAGTTCTTC. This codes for CASSKTDVSYNEQFF.

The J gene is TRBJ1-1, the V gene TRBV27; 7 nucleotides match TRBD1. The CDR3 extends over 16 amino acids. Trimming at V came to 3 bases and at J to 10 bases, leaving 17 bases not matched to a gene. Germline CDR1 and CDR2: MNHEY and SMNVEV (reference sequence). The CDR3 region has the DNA TGTGCCAGCAGTTTCTCCCCCCGAGACAGGGTATTTGGAGCTTTCTTT. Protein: CASSFSPRDRVFGAFF.

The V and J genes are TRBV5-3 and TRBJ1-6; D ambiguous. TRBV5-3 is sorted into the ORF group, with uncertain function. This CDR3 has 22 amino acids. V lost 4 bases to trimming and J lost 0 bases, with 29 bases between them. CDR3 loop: CARSDPNFDPKEKSSYNSPLHF. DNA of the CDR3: TGTGCCAGAAGCGATCCAAATTTCGATCCCAAAGAAAAAAGCTCCTATAATTCACCCCTCCACTTT.

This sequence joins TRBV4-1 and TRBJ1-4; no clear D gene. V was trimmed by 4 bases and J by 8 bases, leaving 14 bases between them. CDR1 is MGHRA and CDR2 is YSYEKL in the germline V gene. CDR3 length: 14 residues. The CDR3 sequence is CASSPPATREKLFF. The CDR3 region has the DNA TGCGCCAGCAGCCCACCGGCAACCCGGGAAAAACTGTTTTTT.

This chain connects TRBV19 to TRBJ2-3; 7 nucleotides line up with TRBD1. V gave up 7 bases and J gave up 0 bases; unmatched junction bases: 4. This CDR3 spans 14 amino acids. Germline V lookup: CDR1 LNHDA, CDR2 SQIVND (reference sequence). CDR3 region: CASKGAVSTDTQYF. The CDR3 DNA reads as TGTGCCAGTAAGGGGGCGGTTAGCACAGATACGCAGTATTTT.

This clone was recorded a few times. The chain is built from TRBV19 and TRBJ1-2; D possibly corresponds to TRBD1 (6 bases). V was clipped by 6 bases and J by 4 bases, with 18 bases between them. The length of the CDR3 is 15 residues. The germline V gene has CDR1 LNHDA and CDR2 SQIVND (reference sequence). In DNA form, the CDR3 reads TGTGCCAGTAGCCCGGGTCCAGGGGTCCTCTATGGCTACACCTTC. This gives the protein CASSPGPGVLYGYTF. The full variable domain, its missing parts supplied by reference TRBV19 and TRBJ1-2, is DGGITQSPKYLFRKEGQNVTLSCEQNLNHDAMYWYRQDPGQGLRLIYYSQIVNDFQKGDIAEGYSVSREKKESFPLTVTSAQKNPTAFYLCASSPGPGVLYGYTFGSGTRLTVV.

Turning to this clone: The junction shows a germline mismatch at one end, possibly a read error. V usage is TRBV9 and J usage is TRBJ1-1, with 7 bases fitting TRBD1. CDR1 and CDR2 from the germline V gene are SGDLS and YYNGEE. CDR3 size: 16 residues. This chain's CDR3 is CASSATGAISLTGAFF. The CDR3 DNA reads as TGTGCCAGCAGCGCTACAGGGGCCATCTCTTTGACTGGAGCTTTCTTT. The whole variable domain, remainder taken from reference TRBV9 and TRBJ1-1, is DSGVTQTPKHLITATGQRVTLRCSPRSGDLSVYWYQQSLDQGLQFLIQYYNGEERAKGNILERFSAQQFPDLHSELNLSSLELGDSALYFCASSATGAISLTGAFFGQGTRLTVV.

The CDR3 nucleotides are TGTGCCAGTAGTCTACGGACAGTTCATGGCTACACCTTC. Protein sequence: CASSLRTVHGYTF. The chain links TRBV19 to TRBJ1-2, with TRBD1 as a possible D gene (6 bases). Looked up from germline, CDR1 is LNHDA and CDR2 is SQIVND (reference sequence). V lost 5 bases and J 6 bases, leaving 13 bases between the germline ends. The CDR3 totals 13 residues.